Reported below is one TCR beta chain. Its specificity is not known. cDNA reverse transcribed from extracted RNA served as the sequencing template. TCRdb's table, derived via immunoSEQ multiplex PCR, lists solely in-frame clones and lacks some. The sample lists about 200,000 clones, approximately 38% occurring once. This specimen belongs to a study of CD8+ T cells in alopecia areata. Overall study context: For 6 to 18 months, tofacitinib was taken, and 6 months off drug followed. Scoring of severity for treated patients was based on percentage of affected scalp area.

The CDR3 covers 13 residues. Deletions cut 2 bases from V and 5 bases from J, with 12 bases between. CDR1 and CDR2 (germline): GTSNPN, SVGIG (reference sequence). The treatment was: oral pan-JAK inhibitor, 5-10 mg twice daily. CD4+ and CD8+ T cells were sorted from PBMCs stained for CD3, CD4 and CD8. Study-level findings and limits: Relative to normal scalp, lesional scalp, especially alopecia totalis/universalis, showed higher clonality.

The chain links TRBV30 to TRBJ2-5; D gene unclear. The material was CD4+ T cells sorted from blood, obtained at approximately week 31, from a patient treated with tofacitinib. This TCR was recovered from a human donor with alopecia areata. The CDR3 is CAWSPTGWETQYF. Here the CDR3 DNA reads TGTGCCTGGAGTCCGACCGGCTGGGAGACCCAGTACTTC.